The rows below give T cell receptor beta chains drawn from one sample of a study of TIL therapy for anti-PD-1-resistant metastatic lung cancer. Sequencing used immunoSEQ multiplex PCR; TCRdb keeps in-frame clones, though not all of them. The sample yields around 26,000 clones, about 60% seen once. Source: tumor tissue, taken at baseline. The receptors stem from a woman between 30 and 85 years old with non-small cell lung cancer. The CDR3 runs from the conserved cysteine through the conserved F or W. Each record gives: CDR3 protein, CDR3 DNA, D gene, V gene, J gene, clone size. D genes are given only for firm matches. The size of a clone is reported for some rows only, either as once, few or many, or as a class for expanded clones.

CDR3 protein: CASSRDRDRSNYGYTF
CDR3 DNA: TGTGCCAGCAGCCGCGACCGGGACAGATCTAACTATGGCTACACCTTC
D gene: TRBD1
V gene: TRBV7-8
J gene: TRBJ1-2
clone size: .

CDR3 protein: CASSARAVNTEAFF
CDR3 DNA: TGTGCCAGCAGCGCCCGAGCAGTGAACACTGAAGCTTTCTTT
D gene: .
V gene: TRBV7-2
J gene: TRBJ1-1
clone size: .

CDR3 protein: CASSSGTGSSLAVIDTQYF
CDR3 DNA: TGTGCCAGCAGCTCCGGTACGGGAAGCTCACTAGCGGTAATAGATACGCAGTATTTT
D gene: TRBD2
V gene: TRBV7-8
J gene: TRBJ2-3
clone size: .

CDR3 protein: CASSYKGLALKPRDTDTQYF
CDR3 DNA: TGTGCCAGCAGTTACAAGGGACTAGCTTTAAAACCCAGGGACACAGATACGCAGTATTTT
D gene: TRBD2
V gene: TRBV7-8
J gene: TRBJ2-3
clone size: once

CDR3 protein: CASLNRGHSYEQYF
CDR3 DNA: TGTGCCAGCTTAAACAGGGGTCATTCCTACGAGCAGTACTTC
D gene: TRBD1
V gene: TRBV11-2
J gene: TRBJ2-7
clone size: .

CDR3 protein: CASSQAGGPYEQYF
CDR3 DNA: TGCGCCAGCAGCCAAGCGGGAGGGCCGTACGAGCAGTACTTC
D gene: TRBD2
V gene: TRBV4-1
J gene: TRBJ2-7
clone size: few

CDR3 protein: CASSLVPSTEADTQYF
CDR3 DNA: TGTGCCAGCAGCTTAGTACCTAGCACTGAGGCAGATACGCAGTATTTT
D gene: .
V gene: TRBV7-8
J gene: TRBJ2-3
clone size: .

CDR3 protein: CASSEGGPSYEQYF
CDR3 DNA: TGTGCCAGCAGTGAGGGGGGCCCCTCCTACGAGCAGTACTTC
D gene: .
V gene: TRBV2
J gene: TRBJ2-7
clone size: .

CDR3 protein: CASSPPGTGDNEQFF
CDR3 DNA: TGCGCCAGCAGCCCACCCGGGACAGGGGACAATGAGCAGTTCTTC
D gene: TRBD1
V gene: TRBV4-1
J gene: TRBJ2-1
clone size: .

CDR3 protein: CASSIDTRTELFF
CDR3 DNA: TGTGCCAGTAGTATAGACACGAGGACGGAACTGTTTTTT
D gene: .
V gene: TRBV19
J gene: TRBJ1-4
clone size: .

CDR3 protein: CASSPRVGPGYTF
CDR3 DNA: .
D gene: .
V gene: TRBV7-8
J gene: TRBJ1-2
clone size: few

CDR3 protein: CASSSEFDEQFF
CDR3 DNA: TGTGCCAGCAGCTCGGAGTTTGATGAGCAGTTCTTC
D gene: .
V gene: TRBV5-6
J gene: TRBJ2-1
clone size: .

CDR3 protein: CASSLGRQGATNTGELFF
CDR3 DNA: TGCGCCAGCAGCTTGGGTCGACAGGGCGCGACGAACACCGGGGAGCTGTTTTTT
D gene: TRBD1
V gene: TRBV5-1
J gene: TRBJ2-2
clone size: once

CDR3 protein: CATSRAGRGDEKLFF
CDR3 DNA: TGTGCCACCAGCAGGGCCGGGAGGGGTGATGAAAAACTGTTTTTT
D gene: .
V gene: TRBV15
J gene: TRBJ1-4
clone size: few

CDR3 protein: CSAFVLHRGSYEQYF
CDR3 DNA: TGCAGCGCCTTTGTCCTCCACAGGGGTTCCTACGAGCAGTACTTC
D gene: TRBD1
V gene: TRBV29-1
J gene: TRBJ2-7
clone size: .

CDR3 protein: CASSLLRGTVSWELFF
CDR3 DNA: TGTGCCAGCAGTTTACTAAGGGGGACAGTCTCTTGGGAGCTGTTTTTT
D gene: TRBD1
V gene: TRBV27
J gene: TRBJ2-2
clone size: .

CDR3 protein: CASSDDALHSYEQYF
CDR3 DNA: TGTGCCAGCAGTGACGACGCCCTCCACTCATACGAGCAGTACTTC
D gene: .
V gene: TRBV25-1
J gene: TRBJ2-7
clone size: .

CDR3 protein: CASSQDPTGWAGELFF
CDR3 DNA: TGTGCCAGCAGCCAAGATCCGACAGGGTGGGCCGGGGAGCTGTTTTTT
D gene: TRBD1
V gene: TRBV4-2
J gene: TRBJ2-2
clone size: .

CDR3 protein: CSVDGGQGTDTQYF
CDR3 DNA: TGCAGCGTTGATGGAGGACAGGGAACAGATACGCAGTATTTT
D gene: TRBD1
V gene: TRBV29-1
J gene: TRBJ2-3
clone size: .

CDR3 protein: CASSLELRYEQYF
CDR3 DNA: TGTGCCAGCAGCTTAGAACTCCGCTACGAGCAGTACTTC
D gene: .
V gene: TRBV7-2
J gene: TRBJ2-7
clone size: few

CDR3 protein: CASRLFKKDRENEQYF
CDR3 DNA: TGTGCCAGCAGGCTCTTCAAAAAGGACAGGGAGAACGAGCAGTACTTC
D gene: TRBD1
V gene: TRBV11-3
J gene: TRBJ2-7
clone size: .

CDR3 protein: CASSQENGLQETQYF
CDR3 DNA: TGTGCCAGCAGCCAAGAAAACGGACTCCAAGAGACCCAGTACTTC
D gene: .
V gene: TRBV14
J gene: TRBJ2-5
clone size: .

CDR3 protein: CASSPWAGNQETQYF
CDR3 DNA: TGTGCCAGCAGCCCCTGGGCAGGGAACCAAGAGACCCAGTACTTC
D gene: .
V gene: TRBV6-6
J gene: TRBJ2-5
clone size: .

CDR3 protein: CASSWGQGNQPQHF
CDR3 DNA: TGTGCCAGCAGTTGGGGACAGGGGAATCAGCCCCAGCATTTT
D gene: TRBD1
V gene: TRBV6-6
J gene: TRBJ1-5
clone size: .

CDR3 protein: CSVRGRESGGNEQFF
CDR3 DNA: TGCAGCGTTAGGGGGCGGGAGAGTGGTGGCAATGAGCAGTTCTTC
D gene: .
V gene: TRBV29-1
J gene: TRBJ2-1
clone size: .

CDR3 protein: CASSLGGPAPNEQFF
CDR3 DNA: TGCGCCAGCAGCTTGGGGGGGCCGGCCCCGAATGAGCAGTTCTTC
D gene: .
V gene: TRBV5-1
J gene: TRBJ2-1
clone size: once

CDR3 protein: CASSLGGSFDDIQYF
CDR3 DNA: TGTGCCAGCAGCTTAGGCGGCAGTTTTGATGACATTCAGTACTTC
D gene: .
V gene: TRBV13
J gene: TRBJ2-4
clone size: .

CDR3 protein: CASSQTGTYEQYF
CDR3 DNA: TGCGCCAGCAGCCAGACAGGGACTTACGAGCAGTACTTC
D gene: .
V gene: TRBV4-1
J gene: TRBJ2-7
clone size: .

CDR3 protein: CASSLRTGGAYEQYF
CDR3 DNA: TGTGCCAGCAGCCTAAGGACAGGGGGCGCCTACGAGCAGTACTTC
D gene: TRBD1
V gene: TRBV7-6
J gene: TRBJ2-7
clone size: .

CDR3 protein: CASSPGQGWNEQYF
CDR3 DNA: TGTGCCAGCAGCCCGGGACAGGGTTGGAACGAGCAGTACTTC
D gene: TRBD1
V gene: TRBV5-4
J gene: TRBJ2-7
clone size: .

CDR3 protein: CAWSVEERETGEQYF
CDR3 DNA: TGTGCCTGGAGTGTAGAGGAGCGGGAGACGGGGGAGCAGTACTTC
D gene: TRBD2
V gene: TRBV30
J gene: TRBJ2-7
clone size: .

CDR3 protein: CASSLAGAREQYF
CDR3 DNA: TGTGCCAGCAGCTTAGCGGGAGCGAGGGAGCAGTACTTC
D gene: .
V gene: TRBV7-9
J gene: TRBJ2-7
clone size: .

CDR3 protein: CASSTGLTSSGNTIYF
CDR3 DNA: TGTGCCAGTAGTACCGGACTCACCTCCTCTGGAAACACCATATATTTT
D gene: .
V gene: TRBV19
J gene: TRBJ1-3
clone size: .

CDR3 protein: CASNGQTSNQPQHF
CDR3 DNA: TGCGCCAGCAACGGACAGACTAGCAATCAGCCCCAGCATTTT
D gene: .
V gene: TRBV10-2
J gene: TRBJ1-5
clone size: .

CDR3 protein: CATSGTTLQPQHF
CDR3 DNA: TGTGCCACTTCCGGGACAACTCTTCAGCCCCAGCATTTT
D gene: .
V gene: TRBV19
J gene: TRBJ1-5
clone size: .

CDR3 protein: CARSSRQARRQPQHF
CDR3 DNA: TGTGCCAGAAGCTCCCGACAGGCCCGAAGACAGCCCCAGCATTTT
D gene: .
V gene: TRBV5-3
J gene: TRBJ1-5
clone size: .

CDR3 protein: CASRPQGADTQYF
CDR3 DNA: TGTGCCAGCAGGCCACAGGGGGCAGATACGCAGTATTTT
D gene: TRBD1
V gene: TRBV2
J gene: TRBJ2-3
clone size: once

CDR3 protein: CASSITSRTGEQYF
CDR3 DNA: TGTGCCAGTAGTATAACTAGCAGGACAGGCGAGCAGTACTTC
D gene: .
V gene: TRBV19
J gene: TRBJ2-7
clone size: few

CDR3 protein: CASSVSGGPSNEQFF
CDR3 DNA: TGTGCCAGCAGTGTTTCGGGAGGCCCTTCCAATGAGCAGTTCTTC
D gene: TRBD2
V gene: TRBV2
J gene: TRBJ2-1
clone size: .

CDR3 protein: CASSSRVTSGRIETQYF
CDR3 DNA: TGCGCCAGCAGCTCACGTGTAACTAGCGGGAGGATTGAGACCCAGTACTTC
D gene: TRBD2
V gene: TRBV5-1
J gene: TRBJ2-5
clone size: .

CDR3 protein: CASSLSSAYNEQFF
CDR3 DNA: TGTGCCAGCAGCTTAAGTAGCGCCTACAATGAGCAGTTCTTC
D gene: .
V gene: TRBV7-6
J gene: TRBJ2-1
clone size: .

CDR3 protein: CASSLGPNYGYTF
CDR3 DNA: TGTGCCAGCAGCTTAGGTCCTAACTATGGCTACACCTTC
D gene: .
V gene: TRBV7-8
J gene: TRBJ1-2
clone size: .

CDR3 protein: CASSTGGTSGETQYF
CDR3 DNA: TGTGCCAGCAGCACCGGGGGTACCTCGGGGGAGACCCAGTACTTC
D gene: .
V gene: TRBV7-9
J gene: TRBJ2-5
clone size: .

CDR3 protein: CASSESGQGTDTQYF
CDR3 DNA: TGCGCCAGCAGTGAGTCGGGACAGGGGACAGATACGCAGTATTTT
D gene: TRBD1
V gene: TRBV10-1
J gene: TRBJ2-3
clone size: .

CDR3 protein: CASSWTRTDTQYF
CDR3 DNA: TGTGCCAGCAGCTGGACGCGCACAGATACGCAGTATTTT
D gene: .
V gene: TRBV6-1
J gene: TRBJ2-3
clone size: .

CDR3 protein: CASNPSGRYNEQFF
CDR3 DNA: TGTGCCAGCAATCCTAGCGGGAGATACAATGAGCAGTTCTTC
D gene: TRBD2
V gene: TRBV2
J gene: TRBJ2-1
clone size: .

CDR3 protein: CASTFQGAGNTIYF
CDR3 DNA: TGTGCCAGCACGTTCCAGGGAGCTGGAAACACCATATATTTT
D gene: .
V gene: TRBV5-4
J gene: TRBJ1-3
clone size: .

CDR3 protein: CASSLASGRTDTQYF
CDR3 DNA: TGTGCCAGCAGCTTAGCTAGCGGGAGGACAGATACGCAGTATTTT
D gene: TRBD2
V gene: TRBV7-6
J gene: TRBJ2-3
clone size: .

CDR3 protein: CASSFRGSHEQYF
CDR3 DNA: TGTGCCAGCAGCTTCCGTGGGTCGCACGAGCAGTACTTC
D gene: .
V gene: TRBV11-1
J gene: TRBJ2-7
clone size: few

CDR3 protein: CASNAQGENTGELFF
CDR3 DNA: TGTGCCAGCAACGCACAGGGGGAGAACACCGGGGAGCTGTTTTTT
D gene: TRBD1
V gene: TRBV2
J gene: TRBJ2-2
clone size: .

CDR3 protein: CASSISGGPANTGELFF
CDR3 DNA: TGTGCCAGTAGTATAAGTGGAGGTCCAGCGAACACCGGGGAGCTGTTTTTT
D gene: .
V gene: TRBV19
J gene: TRBJ2-2
clone size: .

CDR3 protein: CASSSGTGETGELFF
CDR3 DNA: TGTGCCAGCTCATCCGGGACAGGGGAGACCGGGGAGCTGTTTTTT
D gene: TRBD1
V gene: TRBV18
J gene: TRBJ2-2
clone size: few

CDR3 protein: CSVGQSPGYEQYF
CDR3 DNA: TGCAGCGTTGGGCAGTCGCCTGGCTACGAGCAGTACTTC
D gene: .
V gene: TRBV29-1
J gene: TRBJ2-7
clone size: .